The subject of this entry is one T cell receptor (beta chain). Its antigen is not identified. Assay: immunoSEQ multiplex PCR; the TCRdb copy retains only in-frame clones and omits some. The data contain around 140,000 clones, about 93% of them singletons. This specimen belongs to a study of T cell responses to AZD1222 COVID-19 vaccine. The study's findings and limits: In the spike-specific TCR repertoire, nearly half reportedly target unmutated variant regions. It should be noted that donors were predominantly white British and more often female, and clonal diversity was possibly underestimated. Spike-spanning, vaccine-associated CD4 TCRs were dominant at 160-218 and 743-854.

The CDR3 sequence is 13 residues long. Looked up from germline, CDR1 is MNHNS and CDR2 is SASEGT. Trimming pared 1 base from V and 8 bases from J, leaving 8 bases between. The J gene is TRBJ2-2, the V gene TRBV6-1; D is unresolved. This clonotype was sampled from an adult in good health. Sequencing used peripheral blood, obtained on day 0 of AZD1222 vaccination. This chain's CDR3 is CASSEGLEGELFF. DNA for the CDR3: TGTGCCAGCAGTGAAGGCTTAGAGGGGGAGCTGTTTTTT.